This T cell receptor (beta chain) was retrieved from a study of blood T cell repertoires in COVID-19. Study overall: Samples of COVID-19 (acute and convalescent) were obtained from the United States, Italy and Spain.

As handled by the study authors: How many nucleated cells were present was estimated from reference gene primer amplification. The data were produced by immunoSEQ multiplex PCR, yet TCRdb's version contains in-frame clones alone and is incomplete. D and trimming come from the DNA, and the V and J calls and clone size come from that table. The table has just under 350,000 clones, about 83% seen once; the top ten hold 2.5% to 3%. V lost 7 bases to trimming and J lost 2 bases, with 15 bases between them. The CDR3 length is 14 residues. The germline CDR1 and CDR2 sequences are SGHNT and YENEEA. The source of this sequence is a man aged 30-40 years with active or convalescent COVID-19. Sequencing was done on a sample of peripheral blood. The chain joins TRBV11-3 to TRBJ2-7; the D gene is possibly TRBD1 (5 bases). The CDR3 spells CASTLAGQTYEQYF. The CDR3 DNA follows: TGTGCCAGCACCCTCGCAGGGCAGACCTACGAGCAGTACTTC.